This T cell receptor beta chain was captured by sequencing in a study of blood T cells in healthy people across ages. This clonotype was detected ten times or more. Antigen unknown. A sample-barcoded 5' primer and a J-beta primer mix were used in a second PCR of roughly 6 to 11 cycles. MiXCR was run by TCRdb on the 5' RACE reads, yielding one entry per CDR3 protein. The sample has 780,000 or so distinct CDR3 sequences, approximately 55% seen once. Germline V CDR1 and CDR2: MGHDK, SYGVNS. This CDR3 comprises 14 residues. V gave up 0 bases and J gave up 5 bases, with 5 bases separating them. The study's findings and limits: Any conclusive comparison of naive versus antigen-experienced cells was prevented by using unsorted PBMCs. Diversity figures derived from one million T cells were judged to underestimate the true value.

V and J are TRBV25-1 and TRBJ1-6; D perhaps matches TRBD1 (5 bases). The clonotype originates from a man at least 80 years old in good health. The source material was blood. CDR3 sequence reads: CASSEYRDNSPLHF. The CDR3 bases are TGTGCCAGCAGTGAATACAGGGATAATTCACCCCTCCACTTT.